The clone carrying this T cell receptor beta chain was seen more than once but under ten times. What it binds is unknown. The data originate from a study of persistence of HIV-infected CD4 T cells. Overall study results and limits: Degenerate expanded CDR3beta sequences were enriched among CMV- and Gag-responding cells.

V gave up 5 bases and J gave up 3 bases, with 12 bases separating them. The CDR3 is 13 amino acids. Per germline, CDR1 SGHDT and CDR2 YYEEEE. Sequencing used immunoSEQ version 4 in survey mode. Generated by immunoSEQ multiplex PCR, the TCRdb table keeps only in-frame clones and is missing some. Found here are about 64,000 clones, roughly 75% of them singletons; the top ten hold more than 1.5%. Cells were stimulated with overlapping HIV-1 Gag 15-mer peptides. CD40L-negative CD69-negative CD45RO-high memory CD4+ T cells were sorted as populations depleted of antigen-responding cells. Here the sequenced sample was CD4+ T cells sorted from PBMCs after roughly 17-hour stimulation, taken from a patient who received antiretroviral therapy. The TCR sequence derives from an adult man with HIV who was CMV-seropositive. V gene TRBV5-6 combines with J gene TRBJ2-7; D tentatively reads TRBD1 or TRBD2 (5 bases each). CDR3 nucleotides: TGTGCCAGCAGTCAATGGGGGTACTACGAGCAGTACTTC. Residues: CASSQWGYYEQYF. Full variable domain (remainder filled in from reference TRBV5-6 and TRBJ2-7): DAGVTQSPTHLIKTRGQQVTLRCSPKSGHDTVSWYQQALGQGPQFIFQYYEEEERQRGNFPDRFSGHQFPNYSSELNVNALLLGDSALYLCASSQWGYYEQYFGPGTRLTVT.